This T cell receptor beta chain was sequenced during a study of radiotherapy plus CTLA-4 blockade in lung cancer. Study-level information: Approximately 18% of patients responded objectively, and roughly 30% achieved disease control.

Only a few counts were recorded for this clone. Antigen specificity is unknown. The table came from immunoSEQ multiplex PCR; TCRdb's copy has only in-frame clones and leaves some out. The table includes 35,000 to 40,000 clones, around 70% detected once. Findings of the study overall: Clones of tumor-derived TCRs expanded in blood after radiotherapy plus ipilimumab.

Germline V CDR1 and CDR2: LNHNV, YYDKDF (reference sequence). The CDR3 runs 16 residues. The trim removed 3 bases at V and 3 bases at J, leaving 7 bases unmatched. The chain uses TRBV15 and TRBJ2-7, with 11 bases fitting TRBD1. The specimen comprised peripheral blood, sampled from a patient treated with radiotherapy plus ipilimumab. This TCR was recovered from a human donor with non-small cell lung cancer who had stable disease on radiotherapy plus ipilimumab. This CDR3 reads CATSSDSGTGGYEQYF. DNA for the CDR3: TGTGCCACCAGCAGCGATTCCGGGACAGGGGGCTACGAGCAGTACTTC. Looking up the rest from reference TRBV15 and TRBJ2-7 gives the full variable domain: DAMVIQNPRYQVTQFGKPVTLSCSQTLNHNVMYWYQQKSSQAPKLLFHYYDKDFNNEADTPDNFQSRRPNTSFCFLDIRSPGLGDTAMYLCATSSDSGTGGYEQYFGPGTRLTVT.